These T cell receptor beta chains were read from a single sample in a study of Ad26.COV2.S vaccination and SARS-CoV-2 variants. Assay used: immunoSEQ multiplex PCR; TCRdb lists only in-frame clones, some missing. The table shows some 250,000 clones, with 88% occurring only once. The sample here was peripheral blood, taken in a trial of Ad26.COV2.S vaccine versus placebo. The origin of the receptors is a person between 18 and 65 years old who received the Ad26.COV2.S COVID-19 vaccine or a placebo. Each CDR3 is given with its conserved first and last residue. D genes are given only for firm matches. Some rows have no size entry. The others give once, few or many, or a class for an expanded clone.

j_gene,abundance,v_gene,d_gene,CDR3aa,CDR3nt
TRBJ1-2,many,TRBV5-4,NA,CASSLAGMGYGYTF,TGTGCCAGCAGCTTGGCCGGGATGGGCTATGGCTACACCTTC
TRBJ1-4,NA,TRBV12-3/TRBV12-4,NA,CASSRDPMGKLFF,TGTGCCAGCAGCCGGGATCCCATGGGAAAACTGTTTTTT
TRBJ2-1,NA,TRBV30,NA,CAWKGRGSYNEQFF,TGTGCCTGGAAAGGGCGGGGCTCCTACAATGAGCAGTTCTTC
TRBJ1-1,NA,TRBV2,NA,CASGTGGPEAFF,TGTGCCAGTGGGACGGGAGGGCCTGAAGCTTTCTTT
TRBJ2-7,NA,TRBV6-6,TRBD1,CASSTGGYPYEQYF,TGTGCCAGCTCTACAGGGGGTTACCCCTACGAGCAGTACTTC
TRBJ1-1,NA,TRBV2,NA,CASSKQVKNTEAFF,TGTGCCAGCAGTAAACAGGTAAAGAACACTGAAGCTTTCTTT
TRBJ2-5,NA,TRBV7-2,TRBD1,CASSQDRGRGTQYF,TGTGCCAGCAGCCAAGACAGGGGAAGGGGGACCCAGTACTTC
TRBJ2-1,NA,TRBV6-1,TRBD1,CASSEAPGQHYEQFF,TGTGCCAGCAGTGAAGCTCCGGGACAGCACTATGAGCAGTTCTTC
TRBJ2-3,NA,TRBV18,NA,CASSPSVVAASTDTQYF,TGTGCCAGCTCACCAAGCGTAGTAGCGGCTAGCACAGATACGCAGTATTTT
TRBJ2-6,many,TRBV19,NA,CASRPQGLNVLTF,TGTGCCAGTAGACCCCAGGGTCTCAACGTCCTGACTTTC
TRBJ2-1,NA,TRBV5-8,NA,CASSPEDKYNEQFF,TGTGCCAGCAGCCCAGAGGACAAGTACAATGAGCAGTTCTTC
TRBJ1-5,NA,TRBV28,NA,CASKASLYQPQHF,TGTGCCAGCAAGGCGTCATTATATCAGCCCCAGCATTTT
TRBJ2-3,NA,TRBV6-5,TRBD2,CASSPRTSGTDTQYF,TGTGCCAGCAGTCCGCGGACTAGCGGGACAGATACGCAGTATTTT
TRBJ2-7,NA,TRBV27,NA,CASSPRDTSYEQYF,TGTGCCAGCAGTCCTCGGGACACCTCCTACGAGCAGTACTTC
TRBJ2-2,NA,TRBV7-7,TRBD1,CASSLATGATGELFF,TGTGCTAGCAGCTTAGCGACAGGGGCCACCGGGGAGCTGTTTTTT
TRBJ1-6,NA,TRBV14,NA,CASSPTAFGSPLHF,TGTGCCAGCAGCCCGACAGCCTTCGGATCACCCCTCCACTTT